Listed below are T cell receptor beta chains from one sample, sequenced in a study of T cell responses to AZD1222 COVID-19 vaccine. This table comes from immunoSEQ multiplex PCR, and its TCRdb copy is limited to in-frame clones, with some not included. This table holds about 69,000 clones, roughly 85% found once. Sequencing used peripheral blood, obtained on day 0 of AZD1222 vaccination. These receptors came from an adult in good health. The CDR3 runs from the conserved cysteine through the conserved F or W. A D gene is named only where the DNA matches it firmly. Clone size is shown for a subset of rows, as once, few, many or a class of expanded clone.

size,J,V,D,CDR3,DNA
.,TRBJ2-5,TRBV12-3/TRBV12-4,.,CASRFGGEETQYF,TGTGCCAGCAGGTTCGGCGGTGAAGAGACCCAGTACTTC
.,TRBJ2-2,TRBV7-9,TRBD1,CASSPWDRDTGELFF,TGTGCCAGCAGCCCCTGGGACAGGGACACCGGGGAGCTGTTTTTT
.,TRBJ1-5,TRBV20-1,.,CSASGEWDQPQHF,TGCAGTGCTAGTGGGGAATGGGATCAGCCCCAGCATTTT
.,TRBJ2-7,TRBV7-2,.,CASSEGLGYEQYF,TGTGCCAGCAGCGAGGGTTTGGGCTACGAGCAGTACTTC
.,TRBJ2-1,TRBV9,.,CASSVAAGDDYNEQFF,TGTGCCAGCAGCGTAGCTGCGGGCGATGACTACAATGAGCAGTTCTTC
.,TRBJ1-1,TRBV19,.,CASRVQDPPEAFF,TGTGCCAGTAGGGTACAGGATCCCCCCGAAGCTTTCTTT
.,TRBJ1-5,TRBV3-1/TRBV3-2,.,CASSQGGQPQHF,TGTGCCAGCAGCCAAGGCGGACAGCCCCAGCATTTT
.,TRBJ2-1,TRBV5-4,.,CASISSGNEQFF,TGTGCCAGCATCTCCTCGGGAAATGAGCAGTTCTTC
.,TRBJ2-7,TRBV12-3/TRBV12-4,TRBD1,CASRRTGYEQYF,TGTGCCAGCAGGCGGACAGGCTACGAGCAGTACTTC
.,TRBJ1-2,TRBV27,TRBD1,CASSSDRVYGYTF,TGTGCCAGCAGTTCGGACAGGGTCTATGGCTACACCTTC
.,TRBJ2-1,TRBV7-9,.,CASSFLDNEQFF,TGTGCCAGCAGCTTCTTGGACAATGAGCAGTTCTTC
.,TRBJ1-2,TRBV12-3/TRBV12-4,.,CASSYSYGYTF,TGTGCCAGCAGTTACAGCTATGGCTACACCTTC
.,TRBJ2-5,TRBV3-1/TRBV3-2,.,CASSLRLGGQETQYF,TGTGCCAGCAGCCTTCGATTAGGAGGGCAAGAGACCCAGTACTTC
.,TRBJ1-2,TRBV28,.,CASSLPIQGGYTF,TGTGCCAGCAGTTTGCCCATCCAGGGTGGCTACACCTTC
.,TRBJ1-1,TRBV6-5,.,CASTVGVNTEAFF,TGTGCCAGCACTGTGGGGGTGAACACTGAAGCTTTCTTT
.,TRBJ1-6,TRBV5-5,.,CASSSPPRGGNSPLHF,TGTGCCAGCAGCTCCCCCCCCCGGGGGGGAAATTCACCCCTCCACTTT
.,TRBJ1-5,TRBV6-5,.,CASSSSGTNQPQHF,TGTGCCAGCAGTTCCTCAGGGACCAATCAGCCCCAGCATTTT
.,TRBJ2-4,TRBV18,.,CASSPGQKNIQYF,TGTGCCAGCTCACCCGGACAGAAAAACATTCAGTACTTC
few,TRBJ1-5,TRBV30,.,CAWSVFGRGADQPQHF,TGTGCCTGGAGTGTATTCGGGAGGGGAGCGGATCAGCCCCAGCATTTT
.,TRBJ1-3,TRBV28,TRBD1,CASSQGQGSSGNTIYF,TGTGCCAGCAGCCAGGGACAGGGGAGCTCTGGAAACACCATATATTTT
.,TRBJ1-2,TRBV5-5,.,CASSLLYTAATNYGYTF,TGTGCCAGCAGCTTGCTATATACTGCAGCAACTAACTATGGCTACACCTTC
.,TRBJ1-3,TRBV28,.,CASSGTHGNTIYF,TGTGCCAGCAGCGGGACCCACGGAAACACCATATATTTT
.,TRBJ2-1,TRBV6-2/TRBV6-3,.,CASSYGHPGGVGEQFF,TGTGCCAGCAGTTACGGCCATCCTGGTGGCGTGGGGGAGCAGTTCTTC
.,TRBJ2-1,TRBV28,.,CASSIMDEQFF,TGTGCCAGCAGTATAATGGATGAGCAGTTCTTC
.,TRBJ2-5,TRBV6-1,.,CASSDQGGETQYF,TGTGCCAGCAGTGACCAGGGTGGGGAGACCCAGTACTTC
.,TRBJ1-2,TRBV7-9,.,CASSLGRVRGYTF,TGTGCCAGCAGCTTAGGGAGAGTAAGAGGCTACACCTTC
.,TRBJ2-3,TRBV24-1,.,CATSSTGYSTDTQYF,TGTGCCACCAGTTCCACAGGATATAGCACAGATACGCAGTATTTT
once,TRBJ2-2,TRBV6-1,.,CASSEASGELFF,TGTGCCAGCAGTGAAGCTTCCGGGGAGCTGTTTTTT
.,TRBJ2-7,TRBV5-5,TRBD1,CASSLQAGGLYEQYF,TGTGCCAGCAGCTTGCAGGCAGGGGGTCTCTACGAGCAGTACTTC
.,TRBJ1-5,TRBV30,.,CAWSGGRSQPQHF,TGTGCCTGGAGTGGGGGCAGATCGCAGCCCCAGCATTTT
.,TRBJ2-3,TRBV18,TRBD1,CASSPGQGRDTQYF,TGTGCCAGCTCACCAGGACAGGGGAGAGATACGCAGTATTTT
.,TRBJ2-1,TRBV5-4,.,CASSLGRGDNNEQFF,TGTGCCAGCAGCTTGGGCCGGGGGGACAACAATGAGCAGTTCTTC
.,TRBJ2-7,TRBV28,TRBD1,CASSLDPIQGAGYEQYF,TGTGCCAGCAGTTTGGACCCCATACAGGGGGCGGGCTACGAGCAGTACTTC
.,TRBJ2-7,TRBV28,TRBD2,CASSLSLAGDPYEQYF,TGTGCCAGCAGTTTATCACTAGCGGGGGACCCCTACGAGCAGTACTTC
.,TRBJ2-2,TRBV10-1,.,CASSVVGDNTGELFF,TGCGCCAGCAGTGTGGTAGGGGATAACACCGGGGAGCTGTTTTTT
.,TRBJ2-7,TRBV21-1,.,CASGDRAYEQYF,TGTGCCAGCGGGGACCGAGCCTACGAGCAGTACTTC
.,TRBJ2-1,TRBV2,.,CASSARSSHVSYNEQFF,TGTGCCAGCAGTGCCCGCAGTAGCCATGTATCCTACAATGAGCAGTTCTTC
.,TRBJ2-7,TRBV7-2,TRBD2,CASSLETSGHEQYF,TGTGCCAGCAGCTTAGAGACTAGCGGGCACGAGCAGTACTTC
few,TRBJ1-6,TRBV7-9,.,CASSPSGGSTLHF,TGTGCCAGCAGCCCCTCGGGTGGGTCAACCCTCCACTTT